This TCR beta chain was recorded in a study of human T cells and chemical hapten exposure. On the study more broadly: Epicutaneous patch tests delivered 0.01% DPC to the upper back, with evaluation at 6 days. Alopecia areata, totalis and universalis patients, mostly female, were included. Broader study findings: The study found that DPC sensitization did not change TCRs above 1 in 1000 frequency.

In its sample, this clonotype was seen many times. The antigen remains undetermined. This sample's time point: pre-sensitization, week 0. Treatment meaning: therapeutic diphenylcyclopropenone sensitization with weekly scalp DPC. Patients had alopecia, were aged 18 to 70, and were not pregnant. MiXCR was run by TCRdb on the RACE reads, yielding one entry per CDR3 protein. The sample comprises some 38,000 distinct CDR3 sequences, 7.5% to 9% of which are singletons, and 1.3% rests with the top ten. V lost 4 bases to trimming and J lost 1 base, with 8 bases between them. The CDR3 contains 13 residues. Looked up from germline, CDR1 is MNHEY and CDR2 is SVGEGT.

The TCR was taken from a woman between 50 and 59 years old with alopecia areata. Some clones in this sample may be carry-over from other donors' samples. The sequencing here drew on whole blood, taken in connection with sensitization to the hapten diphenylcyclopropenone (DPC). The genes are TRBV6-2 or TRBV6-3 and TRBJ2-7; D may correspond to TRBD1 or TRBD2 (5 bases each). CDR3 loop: CASSWDRSYEQYF. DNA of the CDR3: TGTGCCAGCAGTTGGGACCGTTCCTACGAGCAGTACTTC.